This T cell receptor beta chain was observed in a study of cytomegalovirus exposure and HLA in healthy donors (dated by TCRdb to the late 2010s). Study-wide context: An earlier analysis of approximately 600 of the donors reported 250 to 350 Gb of sequence data and 117 million unique TCR beta sequences from about 200 million T cells. High-throughput TCR immunosequencing, statistical association of individual TCRs with disease status, and machine learning were combined to predict cytomegalovirus infection status. Donor age, sex, ethnicity and CMV serostatus were compiled together with the repertoire data. In addition to the first cohort of 666 subjects, a separate validation cohort of 130 or so different subjects was used. The T cell repertoires of around 670 subjects were profiled by immunosequencing and related to cytomegalovirus serostatus. An early release covering about 600 HLA-typed donors comprised roughly 300 gigabases of sequencing data and around 86 million unique TCR sequences. The study was designed to test whether signatures of past pathogen exposure could be identified by cataloging public T cell receptors. The number of donors typed differed by locus, with about 629-630 for A, B, C, DRB1 and DQB1, about 500 for DQA1, under 610 for DPA1, and about 450 for DPB1. Four or five DR-DQ haplotypes were treated as single units for association and clustering because of strong linkage in the cohort. Every discovery cohort repertoire had been produced on one sequencing platform. Across 300 to 500 genotyped donors of the cohort, an average of about 240,000 unique TCR beta nucleotide sequences per donor were sequenced, and about a sixth of those sequences were non-productive. Of the 300 to 500 genotyped donors, 81% were placed in the genetic ancestry cluster associated with self-reported Caucasian donors. Rather than using new phenotypic data, the later analysis identified candidate immune exposures from TCR beta sequences and from how often those sequences occurred across donors. A later genetic analysis used genome-wide SNP genotypes for about 65% of the 666 donors, treating that subset as a discovery cohort. To decide whether each TCR beta V gene segment behaved as functional or pseudogenic, an earlier analysis of some 600 of the donors relied on high-throughput TCR beta sequencing. In a later analysis, previously published TCR beta repertoires from 600 to 850 donors were re-analyzed and high-resolution HLA genotyping was added so that TCR occurrence patterns could be studied. HLA typing covered class I and class II loci at four-digit resolution.

Taken from the germline V gene (reference sequence), the CDR1 and CDR2 loops are MNHEY and SMNVEV. Counted from cysteine to phenylalanine, this CDR3 has 11 amino acids. Just CDR3 DNA is preserved here, 33 bases in frame from base 1. The germline ends are 8 bases apart after V is trimmed by 5 bases and J by 6 bases. The cohort was made up of approximately 670 healthy bone marrow donors. All cohort members were sampled while nominally healthy, although unrecorded immune exposures were likely present. The donor tested CMV seropositive, placing the donor among the 289 seropositive members of the cohort. Each donor provided a peripheral blood sample, and peripheral blood mononuclear cells were used for TCR beta sequencing. The Qiagen DNeasy Blood Extraction Kit was used to extract genomic DNA from the blood cell samples. Results and caveats for the whole study, not just this receptor: Broadly in line with IMGT annotations, most TCR beta V segments showed up in productive rearrangements about 87% or about 30% of the time in an earlier analysis of several hundred of the donors. A further reported finding was that TCR beta sequences accurately predicted the HLA-A and HLA-B alleles for most subjects in the first cohort. In a later genetic analysis, fewer N-insertions in productive TCRs were reported among donors in an Asian-associated ancestry cluster than the roughly 710-donor mean. Correlated functional status among segregating V segments might reflect linkage disequilibrium, but an unknown experimental factor could not be ruled out. Some IMGT-functional V segments, including TRBV6-2 and TRBV6-3, could not be distinguished by the 87-base-pair reads and were therefore excluded. At a false discovery rate of 0.05, a later analysis linked about 16,000 TCR beta sequences to specific HLA alleles. V-gene and J-gene trimming of TCR beta chains was associated with a missense DCLRE1C variant in a later genetic analysis, and the association was replicated in an independent cohort. When HLA alleles, especially DR and DQ, strongly co-occurred, TCR associations were difficult to assign to individual alleles. A later analysis found that HLA-associated TCR beta chains were more clonally expanded and had lower generation probabilities than equally common non-associated chains. Because HLA typing was unavailable for some donors at each locus, only the typed subset was used in association tests. The authors suggested that the approach could potentially be generalized to other disease states and immunological phenotypes. The classifier was reported to diagnose cytomegalovirus status with high specificity and sensitivity in both the original cohort and the validation cohort. Most TCR sequences were seen in very few donors, while some public TCRs were found in many individuals. Presence/absence analyses assumed roughly uniform sequencing depth across donors, an assumption that may not hold. The sequencing pipeline was judged likely to have produced a cluster of highly shared sequence variants as a technical artifact. The only immune exposure information available for the cohort was CMV serostatus. Over 15 rarely observed V segments, including chromosome 9 orphons, were excluded from the earlier analysis of about 500 of the donors because counts were too low. Several of the top co-occurrence clusters appeared to be linked to parvovirus B19, influenza, CMV and Epstein-Barr virus, according to a later analysis. According to a later analysis, most CMV-associated TCR beta chains appeared to be HLA-restricted, and the HLA associations seemed to be driven largely by CMV exposure. Three of the identified cytomegalovirus-associated TCR beta chains were confirmed in vitro to be specific for cytomegalovirus antigens. A total of roughly 160 TCR beta chains were listed by the study as associated with cytomegalovirus. This cohort had only TCR beta chains sequenced, and the lack of alpha or paired-chain data limited which features could be detected. According to a later analysis, TCR association rates differed among HLA loci, with DRB1 alleles showing the most associated TCRs and HLA-C alleles showing the fewest.

The library was made by the immunoSEQ multiplex PCR assay. A mixture of 60 forward primers for TCR Vbeta segments and 13 reverse primers for TCR Jbeta segments was used in the multiplex PCR. The CDR3 region of rearranged TCR beta genes was amplified from genomic DNA with a multiplex PCR assay. The Illumina HiSeq System was used to sequence the amplified TCR beta libraries as 87-base-pair reads. On the authors' methods: Across the 600 to 700 repertoires, a later analysis counted tens of millions of unique TCR beta chains, 9.5 million to 12 million of which were shared by at least two donors. To remove PCR and sequencing errors, raw reads were error-corrected and collapsed into unique sequences using a nearest-neighbor algorithm that merged closely related sequences. To assign V, D and J gene segments, CDR3 sequences were aligned to IMGT reference sequences. For a sequence to be retained, at least a six-nucleotide match to both a V gene segment and a J gene segment was required. A rearrangement counted as productive if the CDR3 had no stop codons and remained in frame with V and J, and every other rearrangement counted as non-productive. Following IMGT convention, CDR3 was defined as the stretch from the second conserved V-encoded cysteine to the conserved J-encoded phenylalanine. The earlier analysis of 500 to 650 of the donors excluded any sequence lacking an unambiguous match to a single V gene segment. In an earlier analysis of roughly 500 of the donors, V segments were called functional above 56.7% productive rearrangements and were called segregating when the between-donor standard deviation exceeded 5%. A statistical classification framework was built to diagnose cytomegalovirus status from the catalog of TCR beta chain sequences. A later analysis assigned V and J genes by comparing TCR nucleotide sequences with IMGT/GENE-DB human TR gene sequences. The TCRdist pipeline was used in a later analysis to assign CDR3 sequences and most-parsimonious VDJ recombination scenarios. In a later analysis, each TCR beta chain was defined by its CDR3 amino acid sequence together with its V-gene family, and reads without a unique V-gene family were excluded. In a later analysis, 450 to 600 highly shared, low-generation-probability nucleotide sequences were removed to address suspected cross-contamination and a sequencing artifact. A later analysis calculated a clonal expansion index for each public chain from normalized within-repertoire ranks of inferred template counts. A later analysis computed generation probabilities with a VDJ recombination model fitted to out-of-frame rearrangements, and checked the results against IGoR. In a later analysis, hypergeometric tests were used to score TCR-TCR, TCR-HLA and TCR-CMV co-occurrence, with a repertoire-size bias correction applied to TCR pairs. To estimate false discovery rates, a later analysis permuted the HLA or CMV assignments 20 times. In a later analysis, co-occurring TCRs were grouped using DBSCAN, with TCRdist sequence similarity added in when clustering inside HLA-allele-positive subsets. Repertoires with fewer than 30,000 or more than 120,000 public chains, plus five repertoires with anomalous nucleotide sharing, were excluded from co-occurrence clustering. Sourced from immuneACCESS, this table was stored by TCRdb with only in-frame sequences that have V and J called. A share of the clones is absent; for the studies checked, an unresolved V gene accounts for under half, and the remainder has no known explanation. V and J calls and clone size are as listed in that table; D and trimming were resolved from the DNA. A total of around 130,000 clones appear in this sample, 77% of them only once. 4.5% to 6% of the sample rests with the top ten.

This clone was detected once. This clone's antigen is unknown. No base qualities exist here, and no much larger clone lies one base off it. The rearrangement joined TRBV27 to TRBJ2-7; no D gene is confidently identified. Sequenced input: PBMCs. The sequence was collected from a young man in good health and CMV-seropositive. The nucleotide sequence reads as follows: TGTGCCAGCAGTCTAGGCCTCGAGCAGTACTTC. It specifies CASSLGLEQYF.